These 28 T cell receptor beta chains came from one sample sequenced in a study of molecular identifiers for immune sequencing clone quantification. TCRdb reanalysed the PCR reads using MiXCR and keeps one entry per CDR3 protein. This table has 400,000 to 600,000 distinct CDR3 sequences, roughly 26% appearing once. Material for sequencing was naive CD8+ T cells from blood, with Jurkat cell RNA spiked in. The sample's subset: FACS-sorted CD8+CD4-CCR7+CD45RA+ naive T cells. These TCRs come from a human donor in good health. Some libraries in this study had Jurkat cell RNA spiked in.

A few counts support this clonotype. The chain is built from TRBV6-6 and TRBJ2-1; 8 nucleotides match TRBD2. The V gene end was trimmed by 4 bases and the J gene end by 7 bases; junction bases not matched to a gene: 6. Germline V lookup: CDR1 MNHNY, CDR2 SVGAGI (reference sequence). This CDR3 contains 14 residues. The CDR3 sequence: CASSSAGVMNEQFF. The CDR3 DNA is TGTGCCAGCAGTTCAGCGGGAGTAATGAATGAGCAGTTCTTC.

Details on this clonotype: This CDR3 is missing its conserved last phenylalanine or tryptophan, likely due to a read error. The chain is built from TRBV19 and TRBJ2-2; 8 positions match TRBD1. The V and J ends lost 10 bases and 1 base, in that order; junction bases with no gene match: 5. CDR1 and CDR2 from the germline V gene are LNHDA and SQIVND (reference sequence). This CDR3 has 14 amino acids. The CDR3 DNA reads TGTGCCACCCTAGACAGGGGGAACACCGGGGAGCTGTTTCTT. Residues: CATLDRGNTGELFL.

This clonotype was seen ten or more times. The chain couples TRBV2 to TRBJ1-4, with D uncertain. The CDR3 spans 15 residues. V was cut by 3 bases and J by 7 bases, with 15 bases left in between. Germline CDR1 SNHLY, CDR2 FYNNEI. The DNA of the CDR3 is TGTGCCAGCAGTGAGGATACCTACTATCGTGAAAAACTGTTTTTT. Its protein is CASSEDTYYREKLFF.

The chain uses TRBV19 and TRBJ2-5; unclear D gene. V lost 0 bases, J lost 4 bases, and 6 bases lay in between. The CDR3 consists of 13 residues. Germline V gene lookup returns CDR1 LNHDA and CDR2 SQIVND (reference sequence). CDR3 DNA: TGTGCCAGTAGTATAGACTGGGGAGAGACCCAGTACTTC. Translated, it gives CASSIDWGETQYF. Full variable domain (rest looked up from reference TRBV19 and TRBJ2-5): DGGITQSPKYLFRKEGQNVTLSCEQNLNHDAMYWYRQDPGQGLRLIYYSQIVNDFQKGDIAEGYSVSREKKESFPLTVTSAQKNPTAFYLCASSIDWGETQYFGPGTRLLVL.

This clonotype was seen a few times. The rearrangement links TRBV4-1 to TRBJ1-5, with a tentative D call TRBD1 (6 bases). This CDR3 is 16 amino acids long. The ends were cut back, 4 bases at V and 2 bases at J, with 15 bases in the middle. Germline CDR1 reads MGHRA; CDR2 reads YSYEKL. DNA of the CDR3: TGCGCCAGCAGCCTGGCAGGGGAGATGGGCAATCAGCCCCAGCATTTT. Its protein product is CASSLAGEMGNQPQHF.

In its sample, this clonotype was seen many times. V usage is TRBV29-1 and J usage is TRBJ2-3; D possibly corresponds to TRBD2 (6 bases). Germline assignment: CDR1 SQVTM and CDR2 ANQGSEA. V lost 5 bases to trimming and J lost 6 bases, with 15 bases between them. CDR3 length equals 13 residues. The CDR3 bases are TGCAGCGTTCTCGCGGGACCACCGGATACGCAGTATTTT. It encodes CSVLAGPPDTQYF.

This clonotype was seen a few times. The chain is built from TRBV7-6 and TRBJ2-5; 9 nucleotides align to TRBD2. Germline assignment: CDR1 SGHVS and CDR2 FNYEAQ. The CDR3 length is 17 residues. The ends lost 0 bases at V and 1 base at J; junction bases unmatched: 6. This CDR3 reads CASSLANSGGPQETQYF. The CDR3 coding sequence is TGTGCCAGCAGCTTAGCGAATAGCGGGGGCCCCCAAGAGACCCAGTACTTC.

Regarding this clonotype: This clone may be a read error of a much larger clone one base away. This chain connects TRBV6-6 to TRBJ2-5; 9 bases line up with TRBD2. Germline-derived CDR1 and CDR2 are MNHNY and SVGAGI (reference sequence). CDR3 length: 16 residues. The CDR3 DNA is TGTGCCAGCAGTTACTTGGGCGGGGGGGCCTTCGAGACCCAGTGCTTC. Translating it yields CASSYLGGGAFETQCF.

This chain joins TRBV2 and TRBJ2-5, with D unclear. This CDR3 is built from 15 residues. Germline V lookup: CDR1 SNHLY, CDR2 FYNNEI. V shed 2 bases and J shed 1 base, with 11 bases lying between them. This CDR3 is CASSECTAAQETQYF. In nucleotides, the CDR3 is TGTGCCAGCAGTGAATGCACGGCTGCCCAAGAGACCCAGTACTTC.

This chain connects TRBV5-6 to TRBJ2-7; D perhaps matches TRBD2 (5 bases). Trimming removed 3 bases at V and 5 bases at J, with 15 bases between. This CDR3 region has 14 residues. The germline V gene encodes CDR1 SGHDT and CDR2 YYEEEE. As DNA, the CDR3 is TGTGCCAGCAGCTCCGGTACGGGAAGCAACGAGCAGTACTTC. Its protein is CASSSGTGSNEQYF.

This clonotype appeared many times. This chain connects TRBV27 to TRBJ1-1, with no clear D. Germline loops: CDR1 MNHEY, CDR2 SMNVEV (reference sequence). This CDR3 contains 13 residues. V lost 2 bases and J 5 bases, leaving 9 bases between the germline ends. This CDR3 is CASSLQSGTEAFF. CDR3 nucleotides: TGTGCCAGCAGTTTACAAAGTGGGACTGAAGCTTTCTTT.

Regarding this clonotype: The junction does not match germline at one end; this may be a read error. Here the CDR3 DNA reads TGTGCCAGCAGGCCACATCAGGGGTACCGGGTAAGAAGTGTCTACAAGCAGTACTTC. It translates to CASRPHQGYRVRSVYKQYF. The chain is built from TRBV5-6 and TRBJ2-7, with D perhaps TRBD1 (6 bases). This CDR3 has 19 residues. Germline V CDR1 and CDR2: SGHDT, YYEEEE.

V gene TRBV7-9 combines with J gene TRBJ2-1, with D tentatively TRBD1 (6 bases). CDR3 length: 15 amino acids. V shed 1 base and J shed 2 bases, with 9 bases lying between them. Germline V gene lookup returns CDR1 SEHNR and CDR2 FQNEAQ (reference sequence). For the CDR3, the DNA is TGTGCCAGCAGCTTAGGACAGGTGACCTACAATGAGCAGTTCTTC. Residues: CASSLGQVTYNEQFF.

The genes are TRBV15 and TRBJ2-1, with 8 bases that match TRBD1. Unmatched junction bases numbered 9, after V lost 3 bases and J lost 8 bases. The CDR3 is 15 residues long. The V gene's germline CDR1 is LNHNV and CDR2 YYDKDF (reference sequence). CDR3 region: CATSSALDRGYEQFF. The CDR3 DNA is TGTGCCACCAGCAGCGCACTCGACAGGGGCTATGAGCAGTTCTTC.

With regard to this clonotype: Just one base apart from a much larger clone, this may be a read error. The chain combines TRBV7-9 with TRBJ1-1, with unresolved D. CDR3 length: 12 amino acids. The germline V gene encodes CDR1 SEHNR and CDR2 FQNEAQ (reference sequence). In DNA, the CDR3 is TGTGCCAGCAGCGAATCGAACACTGAAGCTTCCTTT. It translates to CASSESNTEASF.

The CDR3 protein is CASSLGGPAYQETQYF. The CDR3 DNA is TGTGCCAGCAGCTTGGGGGGCCCGGCGTACCAAGAGACCCAGTACTTC. The chain couples TRBV7-3 to TRBJ2-5, with D perhaps given as TRBD1 or TRBD2 (6 bases each). This CDR3 comprises 16 residues. V was clipped by 3 bases and J by 0 bases, with 14 bases between them. Germline CDR1 reads SGHTA; CDR2 reads FQGTGA.

As concerns this clonotype: This CDR3 fails to terminate in the conserved phenylalanine or tryptophan, so it likely reflects a read error. The rearrangement joins TRBV7-9 to TRBJ2-7; 10 nucleotides align to TRBD2. The junction had 5 bases not matched to a gene; V was cut back by 5 bases and J by 1 base. Germline V CDR1 and CDR2: SEHNR, FQNEAQ (reference sequence). The CDR3 consists of 15 residues. CDR3 in DNA: TGTGCCAGCAGCCCCAGGACTAGCGGATCCTACGAGCAGTACCTC. Protein product: CASSPRTSGSYEQYL.

This clonotype was recorded at least ten times. The CDR3 bases are TGCGCCAGCAGCCAAGATCGATCTAGGTACACTGAAGCTTTCTTT. It specifies CASSQDRSRYTEAFF. V and J are TRBV4-3 and TRBJ1-1; D is unclear. The CDR3 is 15 amino acids. Trimming took off 0 bases at V and 3 bases at J, with 11 bases between the two ends. Germline-derived CDR1 and CDR2 are LGHNA and YSLEER.

This clonotype was seen more than once but under ten times. The junction departs from germline at one end; a sequencing error may be responsible. V usage is TRBV7-9 and J usage is TRBJ2-7, with a tentative D call TRBD1 (5 bases). CDR1 SEHNR and CDR2 FQNEAQ come from the germline V gene (reference sequence). CDR3 length equals 11 residues. The CDR3 spells CASTSGYERYF. CDR3 bases: TGTGCCAGCACCTCAGGGTACGAGCGGTACTTC.

V usage is TRBV4-3 and J usage is TRBJ1-1, with a weak D call TRBD1 (5 bases). Per germline, CDR1 LGHNA and CDR2 YSLEER. The CDR3 has 18 amino acids. V lost 4 bases, J lost 4 bases, and 25 bases lay in between. CDR3 in amino acids: CASSPGWRGSGQLTEAFF. The DNA of the CDR3 is TGCGCCAGCAGCCCAGGGTGGCGGGGAAGCGGCCAACTCACTGAAGCTTTCTTT.

This clonotype has a handful of counts. The chain carries TRBV6-2 or TRBV6-3 and TRBJ2-7; TRBD2 is a possible D gene (5 bases). The V and J ends lost 5 bases and 3 bases respectively, with 14 bases between them. Germline CDR1 and CDR2: MNHEY and SVGEGT. The CDR3 is 14 amino acids. The CDR3 region is CASSLGLLNYEQYF. The DNA for the CDR3 is TGTGCCAGCAGTCTCGGACTTTTGAACTACGAGCAGTACTTC.

The rearrangement links TRBV20-1 to TRBJ2-7, with 7 positions matching TRBD1. The CDR3 spans 13 residues. CDR1 is DFQATT and CDR2 is SNEGSKA in the germline V gene (reference sequence). V gave up 4 bases and J gave up 0 bases; unmatched junction bases: 3. The CDR3 sequence: CSANEGASYEQYF. The CDR3 DNA sequence: TGCAGTGCTAATGAGGGGGCCTCCTACGAGCAGTACTTC.

A few counts support this clonotype. The genes are TRBV7-9 and TRBJ2-7; possibly TRBD2 for D (7 bases). This CDR3 region has 15 residues. Trimming took off 3 bases at V and 3 bases at J, with 15 bases between the two ends. Germline V lookup: CDR1 SEHNR, CDR2 FQNEAQ (reference sequence). The CDR3 sequence: CASSLGEGTNYEQYF. Here the CDR3 DNA reads TGTGCCAGCAGCTTGGGGGAGGGGACAAACTACGAGCAGTACTTC.

A few counts support this clonotype. The chain carries TRBV9 and TRBJ1-4; possibly TRBD1 for D (5 bases). The length of the CDR3 is 14 residues. Germline lookup yields CDR1 SGDLS and CDR2 YYNGEE. The V end was cut by 0 bases, the J end by 6 bases, with 9 bases between. The CDR3 DNA is TGTGCCAGCAGCGTAGAGGGGCAAGATGAAAAACTGTTTTTT. It translates to CASSVEGQDEKLFF.

Ten or more counts support this clonotype. The chain joins TRBV5-1 to TRBJ2-3; D not certain. Germline V gene data show CDR1 as SGHRS and CDR2 as YFSETQ. This CDR3 is built from 17 residues. V was trimmed by 1 base and J by 3 bases, leaving 18 bases between them. For the CDR3, the DNA is TGCGCCAGCAGCTTGACAGAAACCCTAATCAGTACAGATACGCAGTATTTT. Protein product: CASSLTETLISTDTQYF.

V and J are TRBV30 and TRBJ2-7; either TRBD1 or TRBD2 may fit D (5 bases each). CDR3 size: 14 residues. Germline lookup yields CDR1 GTSNPN and CDR2 SVGIG (reference sequence). V dropped 3 bases and J dropped 5 bases, with 17 bases sitting between them. The DNA for the CDR3 is TGTGCCTGGAGCCCCGGGGCGTCTCCCAACGAGCAGTACTTC. Protein sequence: CAWSPGASPNEQYF.

In its sample, this clonotype was seen a few times. The chain is built from TRBV27 and TRBJ1-3; D is unclear. The V gene lost 0 bases and the J gene lost 4 bases, with 7 bases spanning the gap. The CDR3 contains 14 residues. Germline V gene sequence: CDR1 MNHEY, CDR2 SMNVEV (reference sequence). CDR3 sequence reads: CASSLSVAGNTIYF. CDR3 nucleotide sequence: TGTGCCAGCAGTTTATCAGTCGCGGGAAACACCATATATTTT.

In this sample, this clonotype turned up a few times. The chain recombines TRBV30 with TRBJ2-7; D is unclear. This CDR3 region has 16 residues. The V gene's germline CDR1 is GTSNPN and CDR2 SVGIG (reference sequence). The germline V and J ends were trimmed by 0 bases and 2 bases, with 17 bases remaining between them. The DNA for the CDR3 is TGTGCCTGGAGTGTTCTAACCGGCCAACATGCCTACGAGCAGTACTTC. This encodes CAWSVLTGQHAYEQYF.